The 29 T cell receptor beta chains below were found in one sample sequenced in a study of identical twins. One entry per CDR3 protein, called by TCRdb with MiXCR from the 5' RACE reads. Seen here are roughly 230,000 distinct CDR3 sequences, around 8.8% observed once, and the top ten hold less than 4%. This sample was shared with a second study, whose subject was yellow fever vaccine responses in identical twins.

Source material: CD8+ T cells sorted from blood. These TCRs come from a woman aged 18 to 35 in good health.

This clonotype appeared once. This may arise from a read error, as a much more abundant clone is one base away. The V and J genes are TRBV11-2 and TRBJ2-7; the D is unclear. V was shortened by 8 bases and J by 6 bases, with 14 bases between the two germline ends. The germline CDR1 and CDR2 sequences are SGHAT and FQNNGV. This CDR3 comprises 12 residues. In nucleotides, the CDR3 is TGTGCCAGCGCAACAGTTCGGTCCGAGCAGTACTTC. This sequence encodes CASATVRSEQYF.

The chain combines TRBV9 with TRBJ2-7, with 14 bases lining up with TRBD2. V gave up 4 bases and J gave up 5 bases; unmatched junction bases: 5. This CDR3 is 15 amino acids long. Germline loops: CDR1 SGDLS, CDR2 YYNGEE. CDR3 residues: CASSPGTSGGDEQYF. CDR3 DNA sequence: TGTGCCAGCAGCCCCGGGACTAGCGGGGGTGACGAGCAGTACTTC.

This clonotype occurred many times. The chain recombines TRBV4-3 with TRBJ2-7; D uncertain. The V end was cut by 0 bases, the J end by 3 bases, with 15 bases between. CDR1 is LGHNA and CDR2 is YSLEER in the germline V gene. The CDR3 extends over 16 amino acids. The CDR3 spells CASSQDRRNNNYEQYF. DNA for the CDR3: TGCGCCAGCAGCCAAGATAGGCGGAATAATAACTACGAGCAGTACTTC.

CDR3 coding DNA: TGTGCCTGGAGTTCGGGACTAGCGGGAGGTCATGAGCAGTTCTTC. It yields the protein CAWSSGLAGGHEQFF. This sequence joins TRBV30 and TRBJ2-1, with 15 bases matching TRBD2. V was clipped by 2 bases and J by 8 bases; unmatched bases: 4. CDR3 size: 15 residues. Per germline, CDR1 GTSNPN and CDR2 SVGIG (reference sequence). Combining the CDR3 with reference TRBV30 and TRBJ2-1 gives the whole variable domain SQTIHQWPATLVQPVGSPLSLECTVEGTSNPNLYWYRQAAGRGLQLLFYSVGIGQISSEVPQNLSASRPQDRQFILSSKKLLLSDSGFYLCAWSSGLAGGHEQFFGPGTRLTVL.

At least ten counts were recorded for this clonotype. The chain recombines TRBV25-1 with TRBJ1-2; TRBD1 is a possible D gene (5 bases). V was trimmed by 7 bases and J by 7 bases, leaving 10 bases between them. This CDR3 is 11 amino acids long. CDR1 and CDR2 (germline): MGHDK, SYGVNS. CDR3 protein: CASTGAGGYTF. Written as DNA, the CDR3 is TGTGCCAGCACTGGGGCAGGTGGCTACACCTTC.

The V and J genes are TRBV4-3 and TRBJ2-1; D is unclear. Germline lookup yields CDR1 LGHNA and CDR2 YSLEER. The CDR3 covers 15 residues. V lost 1 base and J 0 bases, leaving 7 bases between the germline ends. The CDR3 reads CASSQVPSSYNEQFF. CDR3 sequence (DNA): TGCGCCAGCAGCCAAGTTCCGAGCTCCTACAATGAGCAGTTCTTC.

V usage is TRBV5-1 and J usage is TRBJ2-1; the D is unclear. With 0 bases removed from V and 5 bases from J, the gap between germline ends came to 9 bases. The germline V gene encodes CDR1 SGHRS and CDR2 YFSETQ. This CDR3 is 14 amino acids long. This chain's CDR3 is CASSLGRDNNEQFF. In nucleotides, the CDR3 is TGCGCCAGCAGCTTGGGAAGGGATAACAATGAGCAGTTCTTC. Full variable domain (rest looked up from reference TRBV5-1 and TRBJ2-1): KAGVTQTPRYLIKTRGQQVTLSCSPISGHRSVSWYQQTPGQGLQFLFEYFSETQRNKGNFPGRFSGRQFSNSRSEMNVSTLELGDSALYLCASSLGRDNNEQFFGPGTRLTVL.

There are a few counts of this clonotype. J is TRBJ2-7 and V is TRBV14; D gene unclear. Germline lookup yields CDR1 SGHDN and CDR2 FVKESK. V was clipped by 0 bases and J by 2 bases, with 11 bases between them. This CDR3 has 15 residues. This CDR3 reads CASSQDSSLAYEQYF. DNA for the CDR3: TGTGCCAGCAGCCAAGATAGCAGCCTAGCCTACGAGCAGTACTTC.

The chain links TRBV9 to TRBJ2-7; D ambiguous. V was pared by 3 bases and J by 2 bases, with 15 bases between. The CDR3 consists of 15 residues. Germline V gene sequence: CDR1 SGDLS, CDR2 YYNGEE. The CDR3 loop reads CASSATEMSTYEQYF. As DNA, the CDR3 is TGTGCCAGCAGCGCGACGGAAATGAGCACCTACGAGCAGTACTTC.

In this sample, this clonotype turned up many times. This sequence joins TRBV12-3 or TRBV12-4 and TRBJ2-2; D remains ambiguous. V was clipped by 7 bases and J by 0 bases, with 12 bases between them. CDR3 length equals 15 residues. The CDR3 DNA is TGTGCCAGCATCCTTAGTGCGTCGAACACCGGGGAGCTGTTTTTT. It is translated as CASILSASNTGELFF.

This clonotype was observed at least ten times. The V call is TRBV29-1, the J call TRBJ1-1; D gene ambiguous. This CDR3 has 12 amino acids. Germline assignment: CDR1 SQVTM and CDR2 ANQGSEA. The V end was cut by 4 bases, the J end by 0 bases, with 6 bases between. The DNA for the CDR3 is TGCAGCGTTGTCTGGATGAACACTGAAGCTTTCTTT. Encoded protein: CSVVWMNTEAFF.

This clonotype was counted a few times. The genes are TRBV27 and TRBJ1-5; a possible D gene is TRBD1 (6 bases). The CDR3 totals 16 residues. Germline CDR1 reads MNHEY; CDR2 reads SMNVEV (reference sequence). Between the trimmed V and J ends, which lost 6 bases and 6 bases, there was a span of 21 bases. This chain's CDR3 is CASSPFAGGRGQPQHF. In nucleotides, the CDR3 is TGTGCCAGCAGCCCTTTTGCTGGGGGGCGCGGTCAGCCCCAGCATTTT.

This clonotype was counted a few times. The V call is TRBV12-3 or TRBV12-4, the J call TRBJ2-7; D possibly corresponds to TRBD1 (7 bases). The CDR3 covers 15 residues. Trimming removed 1 base from V and 3 bases from J, with 13 bases in between. The CDR3 reads CASSLGRGLSYEQYF. As DNA, the CDR3 is TGTGCCAGCAGTTTAGGGAGGGGGCTAAGCTACGAGCAGTACTTC.

This chain links TRBV7-3 with TRBJ2-2; D is perhaps TRBD1 or TRBD2 (5 bases each). Germline lookup yields CDR1 SGHTA and CDR2 FQGTGA. Trimming removed 2 bases from V and 7 bases from J, with 11 bases in between. CDR3 size: 14 residues. The CDR3 coding sequence is TGTGCCAGCAGCTTATACCTGGGGGTCGGGGAGCTGTTTTTT. Translation: CASSLYLGVGELFF.

About this clonotype: The CDR3 carries no conserved terminal phenylalanine or tryptophan, so it likely arises from a read error. The J gene is TRBJ2-3, the V gene TRBV7-9; tentatively, D is TRBD2 (7 bases). This CDR3 region has 16 residues. Germline V gene lookup returns CDR1 SEHNR and CDR2 FQNEAQ (reference sequence). V was clipped by 5 bases and J by 4 bases, with 19 bases between them. The CDR3 bases are TGTGCCAGCAGCACCCTTGGAGGGGGGGCTCCAGATACGCAGTATTCT. This sequence encodes CASSTLGGGAPDTQYS.

Concerning this clonotype: Sequence at one end of the junction differs from germline and may be a read error. V gene TRBV15 combines with J gene TRBJ2-5; D assignment may be TRBD1 or TRBD2 (5 bases each). This CDR3 comprises 15 residues. CDR1 and CDR2 (germline): LNHNV, YYDKDF (reference sequence). For the CDR3, the DNA is TGTGCCACCAGCGGAGAGGGACGGATCCAAGAGACCCAGTACTTC. Protein: CATSGEGRIQETQYF.

The V gene is TRBV6-2 or TRBV6-3, the J gene TRBJ2-1; D uncertain. CDR3 size: 13 residues. Germline lookup yields CDR1 MNHEY and CDR2 SVGEGT. V dropped 7 bases and J dropped 2 bases, with 9 bases sitting between them. CDR3 amino acids: CASIGPTYNEQFF. CDR3 coding DNA: TGTGCCAGCATCGGACCCACCTACAATGAGCAGTTCTTC.

The chain links TRBV7-9 to TRBJ2-7; perhaps TRBD1 as D (6 bases). This CDR3 spans 15 amino acids. V was clipped by 4 bases and J by 3 bases, with 16 bases between them. Germline V gene sequence: CDR1 SEHNR, CDR2 FQNEAQ (reference sequence). This chain's CDR3 is CASSSGQTMDYEQYF. The CDR3 DNA sequence: TGTGCCAGCAGCTCTGGACAGACCATGGACTACGAGCAGTACTTC.

This clonotype was recorded at least ten times. The chain recombines TRBV7-9 with TRBJ1-5; a weak D match, TRBD1 (5 bases). The CDR3 runs to 15 residues. V was trimmed by 5 bases and J by 7 bases, leaving 18 bases between them. The V gene's germline CDR1 is SEHNR and CDR2 FQNEAQ (reference sequence). The CDR3 protein is CASSPIGEGRQPQHF. CDR3 nucleotides: TGTGCCAGCAGCCCGATAGGGGAGGGGAGACAGCCCCAGCATTTT.

This clonotype has just a few counts. The CDR3 protein is CASSLRGILGNEQFF. DNA for the CDR3: TGTGCCAGCAGTTTAAGGGGGATTTTGGGAAATGAGCAGTTCTTC. This chain links TRBV27 with TRBJ2-1; perhaps TRBD1 as D (6 bases). The CDR3 runs 15 residues. V was shortened by 2 bases and J by 7 bases, with 15 bases between the two germline ends. The germline V gene encodes CDR1 MNHEY and CDR2 SMNVEV (reference sequence).

This clonotype was detected a few times. The gene calls are TRBV10-3 and TRBJ2-7, with 9 positions matching TRBD1. CDR3 size: 14 residues. Looked up from germline, CDR1 is ENHRY and CDR2 is SYGVKD. J was trimmed by 4 bases and V by 6 bases; bases with no gene match: 7. DNA of the CDR3: TGTGCCATCAGGGACCGGGACAGGGATTACGAGCAGTACTTC. Amino acid sequence: CAIRDRDRDYEQYF.

This clonotype has only a few counts. The rearrangement links TRBV11-2 to TRBJ1-4; D is unclear. In germline, CDR1 is SGHAT, CDR2 FQNNGV. The CDR3 length is 14 residues. Trimming pared 2 bases from V and 3 bases from J, leaving 7 bases between. For the CDR3, the DNA is TGTGCCAGCAGCTTACCCATAGCTAATGAAAAACTGTTTTTT. Translation gives CASSLPIANEKLFF.

This clonotype came up a few times. The chain recombines TRBV10-2 with TRBJ2-7, with a tentative D call TRBD2 (5 bases). CDR1 and CDR2 from the germline V gene are WSHSY and SAAADI. The CDR3 consists of 13 residues. The V end lost 7 bases, the J end lost 0 bases, and 10 bases lay between the germline ends. CDR3 sequence: CASTDYASYEQYF. The CDR3 DNA reads as TGCGCCAGCACCGACTATGCCTCCTACGAGCAGTACTTC.

This clonotype was seen only a few times. The CDR3 here is CASSLGTSGGNIQYF. The CDR3 coding sequence is TGTGCCAGCAGCTTGGGGACTAGCGGGGGGAACATTCAGTACTTC. This rearrangement joins TRBV7-2 to TRBJ2-4, with 15 nucleotides matching TRBD2. This CDR3 is 15 amino acids long. CDR1 and CDR2 (germline): SGHTA, FQGNSA. The J segment lost 7 bases and the V segment lost 3 bases, leaving 1 base of the junction unmatched.

This clonotype was counted between two and nine times. This chain uses TRBV6-5 with TRBJ2-7; D could derive from TRBD1 or TRBD2 (5 bases each). The CDR3 is 16 amino acids. Germline V lookup: CDR1 MNHEY, CDR2 SVGAGI. Trimming stripped 2 bases from V and 0 bases from J, with 14 bases between. Here the CDR3 reads CASSYTLGANSYEQYF. In nucleotides, the CDR3 is TGTGCCAGCAGTTACACGCTCGGGGCCAACTCCTACGAGCAGTACTTC.

In its sample, this clonotype ranks as medium-sized (0.01 to 0.1%). The chain couples TRBV7-3 to TRBJ2-1; 8 bases match TRBD2. The V gene's germline CDR1 is SGHTA and CDR2 FQGTGA. With V trimmed by 1 base and J by 2 bases, 7 bases remained unmatched. This CDR3 is built from 17 residues. Here the CDR3 DNA reads TGTGCCAGCAGCTTAAACGTCGGGGGGGGGCCCTACAATGAGCAGTTCTTC. Translated: CASSLNVGGGPYNEQFF.

This clonotype was observed many times. The J gene is TRBJ2-7, the V gene TRBV20-1; D gene ambiguous. Germline CDR1 and CDR2: DFQATT and SNEGSKA (reference sequence). V lost 1 base, J lost 3 bases, and 10 bases lay in between. The CDR3 length is 13 residues. The CDR3 reads CSARGLLNYEQYF. The CDR3 nucleotides read TGCAGTGCTAGAGGACTCCTAAACTACGAGCAGTACTTC.

This clonotype appeared many times. The chain uses TRBV11-2 and TRBJ1-1, with a tentative D call TRBD1 (5 bases). Per the germline V gene, CDR1 is SGHAT and CDR2 is FQNNGV. This CDR3 has 17 amino acids. Trimming took 5 bases from V and 3 from J, leaving 22 bases between them. As DNA, the CDR3 is TGTGCCAGCAGCCCCCCGACATTTGGGGCGAGAGACACTGAAGCTTTCTTT. Its translation is CASSPPTFGARDTEAFF.

This clonotype was detected a few times. The CDR3 bases are TGTGCCAGCAGCCCCCCGTCTAGGGCAGATACGCAGTATTTT. It specifies CASSPPSRADTQYF. This rearrangement joins TRBV7-8 to TRBJ2-3, with D uncertain. This CDR3 region has 14 residues. The germline CDR1 and CDR2 sequences are SGHVS and FQNEAQ. The ends were cut back, 5 bases at V and 4 bases at J, with 13 bases in the middle.